A single sample is the source of the 18 T cell receptor beta chains below, sequenced in a study of blood T cells in healthy people across ages. Next came a second PCR, run for about 6 to 12 cycles, which used a sample-barcoded 5' primer along with a J-beta primer mix. TCRdb re-called the 5' RACE reads with MiXCR, one entry per CDR3 protein. The data hold around 940,000 distinct CDR3 sequences, with just over 50% observed a single time. Sequences were obtained from blood. The receptors stem from a woman aged 55-69 years in good health.

This clonotype was seen more than once but under ten times. This chain joins TRBV2 and TRBJ2-3, with TRBD1 matching over 7 bases. Germline loops: CDR1 SNHLY, CDR2 FYNNEI. The junction had 11 bases not matched to a gene; V was cut back by 8 bases and J by 3 bases. This CDR3 region has 15 residues. In nucleotides, the CDR3 is TGTGCCAGCGCCCGAGGGGGCGGAAGGACAGATACGCAGTATTTT. It encodes CASARGGGRTDTQYF.

In this sample, this clonotype turned up once. The CDR3 is CASRLYSGSSYNEQFF. The CDR3 DNA sequence: TGTGCCAGCAGACTTTATAGCGGGAGCTCCTACAATGAGCAGTTCTTC. V is TRBV12-3 or TRBV12-4 and J is TRBJ2-1; 9 positions agree with TRBD2. The V segment lost 6 bases and the J segment 0 bases; nucleotides outside the gene matches: 6. CDR3 size: 16 residues.

This clonotype came up a few times. The chain combines TRBV27 with TRBJ2-3; no firm D call. CDR3 size: 14 residues. The germline V and J ends were trimmed by 0 bases and 2 bases, with 6 bases remaining between them. CDR1 MNHEY and CDR2 SMNVEV come from the germline V gene (reference sequence). DNA of the CDR3: TGTGCCAGCAGTTTATCGTGGAACACAGATACGCAGTATTTT. Protein: CASSLSWNTDTQYF.

This clonotype was recorded a few times. The chain links TRBV14 to TRBJ1-1; perhaps TRBD1 as D (6 bases). This CDR3 is 13 amino acids long. V was clipped by 0 bases and J by 11 bases, with 13 bases between them. Germline V CDR1 and CDR2: SGHDN, FVKESK. The CDR3: CASSQDWGHLAFF. The CDR3 DNA reads TGTGCCAGCAGCCAAGATTGGGGACATCTCGCTTTCTTT.

The DNA for the CDR3 is TGCGCCAGCAGCCAAGAGGGGACTAGCGGAAATGAGCAGTTCTTC. This codes for CASSQEGTSGNEQFF. V usage is TRBV4-1 and J usage is TRBJ2-1, with 11 bases identical to TRBD2. V gave up 0 bases and J gave up 7 bases; unmatched junction bases: 2. The germline CDR1 and CDR2 sequences are MGHRA and YSYEKL. The CDR3 contains 15 residues.

This rearrangement joins TRBV20-1 to TRBJ2-7; 8 bases are shared with TRBD2. The trim removed 6 bases at V and 4 bases at J, leaving 11 bases unmatched. The CDR3 is 14 amino acids. Germline assignment: CDR1 DFQATT and CDR2 SNEGSKA (reference sequence). Written as DNA, the CDR3 is TGCAGTGCAAAACTTCCCGGGACTAGGTACGAGCAGTACTTC. The encoded protein is CSAKLPGTRYEQYF.

A few counts support this clonotype. V gene TRBV4-1 combines with J gene TRBJ2-7; D possibly corresponds to TRBD1 (6 bases). From germline, CDR1 is MGHRA and CDR2 YSYEKL. V was cut by 0 bases and J by 3 bases, with 21 bases left in between. The CDR3 is 18 amino acids. In DNA form, the CDR3 reads TGCGCCAGCAGCCAAGAAACGAGTTGGACAGAGAATATCTACGAGCAGTACTTC. Its translation is CASSQETSWTENIYEQYF.

The J gene is TRBJ2-1, the V gene TRBV24-1; D remains unclear. Germline CDR1 is KGHDR and CDR2 is SFDVKD. V lost 4 bases to trimming and J lost 0 bases, with 6 bases between them. CDR3 size: 14 residues. The CDR3 region is CATSEVSSYNEQFF. For the CDR3, the DNA is TGTGCCACCAGTGAGGTAAGCTCCTACAATGAGCAGTTCTTC.

CDR3 coding DNA: TGTGCCAGCATGGGCTGGCAAGAGACCCAGTACTTC. This gives the protein CASMGWQETQYF. The chain joins TRBV2 to TRBJ2-4; no definite D call. The end of the DNA is better explained by TRBJ2-5, so the J call may be wrong. In germline, CDR1 is SNHLY, CDR2 FYNNEI. This CDR3 contains 12 residues.

This clonotype was counted between two and nine times. The chain uses TRBV20-1 and TRBJ2-7; D ambiguous. The CDR3 totals 14 residues. Looked up from germline, CDR1 is DFQATT and CDR2 is SNEGSKA (reference sequence). V was pared by 0 bases and J by 8 bases, with 17 bases between. The CDR3 here is CSARDPMAGTKQYF. CDR3 bases: TGCAGTGCTAGAGATCCCATGGCTGGAACTAAGCAGTACTTC.

This clonotype was seen a handful of times. J is TRBJ2-7 and V is TRBV20-1, with TRBD2 identical over 9 bases. Germline V CDR1 and CDR2: DFQATT, SNEGSKA (reference sequence). This CDR3 comprises 14 residues. The V gene end was trimmed by 6 bases and the J gene end by 7 bases; junction bases not matched to a gene: 13. CDR3: CSADTSSGMGEQYF. The CDR3 DNA reads TGCAGTGCGGACACATCTAGCGGGATGGGTGAGCAGTACTTC.

This clonotype was recorded a few times. V is TRBV5-1 and J is TRBJ2-1, with D maybe TRBD2 (6 bases). The CDR3 is 14 residues long. V lost 2 bases to trimming and J lost 8 bases, with 14 bases between them. Germline V gene data show CDR1 as SGHRS and CDR2 as YFSETQ. As DNA, the CDR3 is TGCGCCAGCAGCTTTAGCGGAGGAGGCGATGAGCAGTTCTTC. It specifies CASSFSGGGDEQFF.

This clonotype has a handful of counts. This chain links TRBV15 with TRBJ2-3, with D possibly matching TRBD1 (5 bases). The CDR3 contains 16 residues. The germline gives CDR1 LNHNV, CDR2 YYDKDF (reference sequence). With 0 bases removed from V and 4 bases from J, the gap between germline ends came to 14 bases. The CDR3 here is CATSRDSGAGPDTQYF. The CDR3 DNA sequence: TGTGCCACCAGCAGAGATTCTGGGGCAGGGCCAGATACGCAGTATTTT.

V is TRBV4-2 and J is TRBJ1-5; no firm D call. The ends were cut back, 0 bases at V and 3 bases at J, with 18 bases in the middle. The CDR3 is 18 residues long. Germline assignment: CDR1 LGHNA and CDR2 YNFKEQ. This CDR3 is CASSQDRPAGWNNQPQHF. CDR3 sequence (DNA): TGTGCCAGCAGCCAAGATAGGCCAGCCGGGTGGAACAATCAGCCCCAGCATTTT.

In this sample, this clonotype turned up a few times. The V gene is TRBV18, the J gene TRBJ2-5; D possibly corresponds to TRBD2 (6 bases). Trimming removed 2 bases at V and 1 base at J, with 11 bases between. Per the germline V gene, CDR1 is KGHSH and CDR2 is LQKENI. The CDR3 runs 15 residues. The CDR3 DNA reads as TGTGCCAGCTCACCAGAGCGGACTATCCAAGAGACCCAGTACTTC. Protein product: CASSPERTIQETQYF.

J is TRBJ2-7 and V is TRBV15; D possibly uses TRBD1 or TRBD2 (5 bases each). Germline values: CDR1 LNHNV, CDR2 YYDKDF (reference sequence). This CDR3 is built from 15 residues. V lost 1 base and J 7 bases, leaving 17 bases between the germline ends. The CDR3 loop reads CATSRAVKTWGEQYF. DNA of the CDR3: TGTGCCACCAGCAGAGCAGTGAAGACTTGGGGGGAGCAGTACTTC.

This clonotype occurred many times. CDR3: CSVEPPGKLYGYTF. DNA of the CDR3: TGCAGCGTTGAACCCCCCGGGAAACTATATGGCTACACCTTC. The chain combines TRBV29-1 with TRBJ1-2; D is unclear. The CDR3 extends over 14 amino acids. V was cut by 2 bases and J by 5 bases, with 15 bases left in between. The germline CDR1 and CDR2 sequences are SQVTM and ANQGSEA.

The chain is built from TRBV6-2 or TRBV6-3 and TRBJ2-5, with a weak D call TRBD2 (8 bases). Germline V gene lookup returns CDR1 MNHEY and CDR2 SVGEGT. The CDR3 sequence is 16 residues long. Trimming cost V 7 bases and J 11 bases, with 29 bases left between them. The CDR3 protein is CASTLQGSGSFCEQYF. The CDR3 nucleotides are TGTGCCAGCACCCTACAGGGGAGCGGGAGTTTCTGTGAGCAGTACTTC.